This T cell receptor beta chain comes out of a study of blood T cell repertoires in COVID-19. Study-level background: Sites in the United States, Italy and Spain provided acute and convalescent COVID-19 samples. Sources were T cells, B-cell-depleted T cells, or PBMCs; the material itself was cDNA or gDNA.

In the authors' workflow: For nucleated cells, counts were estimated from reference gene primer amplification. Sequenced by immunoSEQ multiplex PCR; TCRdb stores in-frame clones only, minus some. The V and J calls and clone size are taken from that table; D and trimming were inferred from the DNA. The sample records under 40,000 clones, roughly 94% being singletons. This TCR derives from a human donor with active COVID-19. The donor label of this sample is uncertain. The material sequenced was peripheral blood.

CDR3: CASRTGANTDTQYF. The CDR3 bases are TGTGCCAGTAGGACAGGGGCGAACACAGATACGCAGTATTTT. This chain connects TRBV19 to TRBJ2-3; 8 positions match TRBD1. The CDR3 consists of 14 residues. Germline loops: CDR1 LNHDA, CDR2 SQIVND (reference sequence). Germline trimming cut 6 bases from V and 2 bases from J; bases unmatched to any gene: 4.